One and the same sample provided the 9 T cell receptor beta chains below, sequenced in a study of T cells in Graves' hyperthyroidism and ophthalmopathy. TCR beta CDR3 regions were amplified from RNA. HTBI primers were the set used in a first-round RT-PCR of the TCR CDR3. From the multiplex PCR reads, TCRdb called clonotypes with MiXCR, one entry per CDR3 protein. Altogether hundreds of thousands of distinct CDR3 sequences are present, around 13% being singletons, with the ten largest covering about 22%. Input material: blood. These receptors originate from a woman between 25 and 40 years old with Graves' hyperthyroidism.

This clonotype has ten or more counts. The genes are TRBV2 and TRBJ2-7, with 8 bases that match TRBD2. CDR3 length: 12 residues. The germline V gene encodes CDR1 SNHLY and CDR2 FYNNEI. The trim removed 11 bases at V and 5 bases at J, leaving 8 bases unmatched. The DNA for the CDR3 is TGTGCCGTGATAGCGGGAATCAACGAGCAGTACTTC. It specifies CAVIAGINEQYF.

The table lists this clonotype with many counts. The chain joins TRBV6-6 to TRBJ2-1; D unresolved. V gave up 1 base and J gave up 12 bases, with 16 bases separating them. This CDR3 has 14 amino acids. From germline, CDR1 is MNHNY and CDR2 SVGAGI (reference sequence). CDR3 residues: CASSYYREQKGQFF. The CDR3 DNA follows: TGTGCCAGCAGTTACTATAGGGAACAAAAGGGGCAGTTCTTC.

The gene calls are TRBV20-1 and TRBJ2-2, with D perhaps TRBD1 (6 bases). Germline loops: CDR1 DFQATT, CDR2 SNEGSKA (reference sequence). V was cut by 6 bases and J by 5 bases, with 19 bases left in between. This CDR3 comprises 15 residues. The DNA for the CDR3 is TGCAGTGCCGTCCTGGGGGCGGGTGGGACCGGGGAGCTGTTTTTT. Translation gives CSAVLGAGGTGELFF.

The gene calls are TRBV7-2 and TRBJ1-1; D may be TRBD1 (5 bases). Per the germline V gene, CDR1 is SGHTA and CDR2 is FQGNSA. V shed 5 bases and J shed 3 bases, with 16 bases lying between them. The CDR3 spans 15 residues. This chain's CDR3 is CASSPEGFTHTEAFF. DNA for the CDR3: TGTGCCAGCAGCCCAGAGGGGTTCACACACACTGAAGCTTTCTTT.

This clonotype has a handful of counts. The chain carries TRBV7-2 and TRBJ2-7; TRBD1 agrees at 9 bases. J gave up 5 bases and V 6 bases, and 8 bases lay outside the gene matches. CDR3 size: 14 residues. Germline V gene sequence: CDR1 SGHTA, CDR2 FQGNSA. CDR3 nucleotides: TGTGCCAGCAGTTCCCGACAGGGGGTCGACGAGCAGTACTTC. Protein sequence: CASSSRQGVDEQYF. Full variable domain (remainder filled in from reference TRBV7-2 and TRBJ2-7): GAGVSQSPSNKVTEKGKDVELRCDPISGHTALYWYRQSLGQGLEFLIYFQGNSAPDKSGLPSDRFSAERTGGSVSTLTIQRTQQEDSAVYLCASSSRQGVDEQYFGPGTRLTVT.

Ten or more counts support this clonotype. V usage is TRBV20-1 and J usage is TRBJ2-4, with 9 bases matching TRBD2. V gave up 6 bases and J gave up 2 bases; unmatched junction bases: 14. Germline V gene data show CDR1 as DFQATT and CDR2 as SNEGSKA (reference sequence). The CDR3 has 17 amino acids. As DNA, the CDR3 is TGCAGTGCCCATCGGGCTAGCGGGGCCCTATCCAAAAACATTCAGTACTTC. Translation gives CSAHRASGALSKNIQYF.

The chain couples TRBV28 to TRBJ2-1; 14 bases fit TRBD2. The germline gives CDR1 MDHEN, CDR2 SYDVKM. V shed 2 bases, J shed 6 bases, and the junction held 0 bases outside the gene matches. This CDR3 is built from 15 residues. In DNA, the CDR3 is TGTGCCAGCAGTTTAGGGACTAGCGGGAGCAATGAGCAGTTCTTC. Its translation: CASSLGTSGSNEQFF.

The table lists this clonotype with many counts. The genes are TRBV29-1 and TRBJ1-1; D may be TRBD1 (5 bases). Deletions cut 4 bases from V and 2 bases from J, with 11 bases between. Germline V gene lookup returns CDR1 SQVTM and CDR2 ANQGSEA. The CDR3 contains 13 residues. For the CDR3, the DNA is TGCAGCGTTGTGAGGGGAGGAAACACTGAAGCTTTCTTT. The encoded protein is CSVVRGGNTEAFF.

This clonotype occurred many times. The V and J genes are TRBV12-3 or TRBV12-4 and TRBJ2-7; D is unresolved. This CDR3 spans 12 amino acids. V shed 2 bases and J shed 2 bases, with 4 bases lying between them. The CDR3 protein is CASSLMPYEQYF. The CDR3 DNA follows: TGTGCCAGCAGTTTAATGCCCTACGAGCAGTACTTC.